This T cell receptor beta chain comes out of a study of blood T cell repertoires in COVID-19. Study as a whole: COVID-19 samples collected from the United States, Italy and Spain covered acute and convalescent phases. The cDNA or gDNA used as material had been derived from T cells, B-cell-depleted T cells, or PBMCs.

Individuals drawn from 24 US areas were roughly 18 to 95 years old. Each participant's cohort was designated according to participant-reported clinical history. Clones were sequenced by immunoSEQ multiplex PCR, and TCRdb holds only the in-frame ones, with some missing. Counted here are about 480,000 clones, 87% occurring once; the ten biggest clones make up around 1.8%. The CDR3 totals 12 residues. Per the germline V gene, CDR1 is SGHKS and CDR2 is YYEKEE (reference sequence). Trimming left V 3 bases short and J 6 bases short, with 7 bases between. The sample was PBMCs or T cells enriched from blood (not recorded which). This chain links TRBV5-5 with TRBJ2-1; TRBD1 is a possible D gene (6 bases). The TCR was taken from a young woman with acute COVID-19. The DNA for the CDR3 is TGTGCCAGCAGCTCCAGGGGCAATGAGCAGTTCTTC. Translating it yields CASSSRGNEQFF.